This is a list of T cell receptor beta chains from one sample in a study of human T cells and chemical hapten exposure. TCRdb re-derived calls from the RACE reads in MiXCR, one entry per CDR3 protein. The sample has 97,000 or so distinct CDR3 sequences; roughly a quarter are singletons. Sequencing was performed on whole blood, taken in connection with sensitization to the hapten diphenylcyclopropenone (DPC). Every receptor here comes from a man aged 35-49 years with alopecia areata. Some clones in this sample may be carry-over from other donors' samples. CDR3s leave out the opening cysteine and the closing phenylalanine or tryptophan. Not every row has a clone size; where given, it reads once, few, many or a size class.

J gene | clone size | V gene | CDR3 protein
TRBJ2-3 | few | TRBV9 | ASSVARVYTDTQY
TRBJ2-7 | few | TRBV12-3/TRBV12-4 | ASSGGGGGEQY
TRBJ2-3 | few | TRBV7-9 | ASSLMRAQSTDTQY
TRBJ2-1 | few | TRBV12-3/TRBV12-4 | ASSFRQGIASGSGSEQF
TRBJ2-7 | NA | TRBV6-5 | ASSYSRDRAYEQY
TRBJ2-2 | few | TRBV24-1 | ATSDSGFTGELF
TRBJ2-3 | NA | TRBV3-1 | ASSQVSAGGSTDTQY
TRBJ2-7 | NA | TRBV20-1 | SANGGSGRAVNSYEQY
TRBJ1-4 | NA | TRBV7-2 | ASSRQPTNEKLF
TRBJ2-3 | NA | TRBV28 | ASSGDPTDTQY
TRBJ2-3 | few | TRBV10-3 | AISEGTATVSTDTQY
TRBJ2-7 | NA | TRBV12-3/TRBV12-4 | ASSQGYSGYEQY
TRBJ2-7 | NA | TRBV27 | ASSYGLAGPYEQY
TRBJ2-7 | NA | TRBV7-2 | ASSLRTSGSYEQY
TRBJ2-7 | few | TRBV20-1 | SARDTSGSPYEQY
TRBJ1-5 | NA | TRBV12-3/TRBV12-4 | ASNHRLDQPQH
TRBJ1-5 | NA | TRBV7-2 | ASSSVTGGNQPQH
TRBJ1-4 | NA | TRBV28 | ASSLSGTGGSNEKLF
TRBJ2-7 | many | TRBV12-3/TRBV12-4 | ASSVAERSYEQY
TRBJ2-6 | NA | TRBV27 | ASSLRDSGANVLT
TRBJ2-3 | few | TRBV7-2 | ASSLGSRAGTDTQY